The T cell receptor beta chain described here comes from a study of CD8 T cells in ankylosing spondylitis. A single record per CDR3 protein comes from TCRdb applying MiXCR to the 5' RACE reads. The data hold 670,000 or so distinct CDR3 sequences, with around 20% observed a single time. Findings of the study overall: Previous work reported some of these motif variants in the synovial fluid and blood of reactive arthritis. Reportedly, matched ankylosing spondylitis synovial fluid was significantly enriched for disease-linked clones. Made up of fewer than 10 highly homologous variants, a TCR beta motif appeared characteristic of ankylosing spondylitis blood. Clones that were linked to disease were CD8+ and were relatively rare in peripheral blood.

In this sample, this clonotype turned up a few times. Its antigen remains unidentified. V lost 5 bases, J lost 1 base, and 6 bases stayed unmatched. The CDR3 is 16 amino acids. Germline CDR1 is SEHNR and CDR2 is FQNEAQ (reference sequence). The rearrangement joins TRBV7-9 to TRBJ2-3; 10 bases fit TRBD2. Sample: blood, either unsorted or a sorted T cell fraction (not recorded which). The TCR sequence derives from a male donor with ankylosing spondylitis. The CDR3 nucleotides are TGTGCCAGCAGCGCCGCCGGGACTAGCGGCACAGATACGCAGTATTTT. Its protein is CASSAAGTSGTDTQYF.